The 12 T cell receptor beta chains below come from one sample, sequenced in a study of cytomegalovirus exposure and HLA in healthy donors. PCR employed 60 Vbeta and 13 Jbeta primers. Measured with immunoSEQ multiplex PCR; TCRdb has only the in-frame clones, and not every one. The repertoire holds about 50,000 clones, with over 60% as singletons. Sample: PBMCs. The receptors were sampled from a woman in her thirties or forties in good health and CMV-seropositive.

This chain uses TRBV2 with TRBJ2-7; 9 bases match TRBD1. Germline values: CDR1 SNHLY, CDR2 FYNNEI. CDR3 size: 14 residues. Unmatched junction bases numbered 6, after V lost 6 bases and J lost 3 bases. The CDR3 coding sequence is TGTGCCAGCAGGAACCGGGACAGGGACTACGAGCAGTACTTC. Translating it yields CASRNRDRDYEQYF.

The chain couples TRBV4-1 to TRBJ2-7; D perhaps matches TRBD2 (6 bases). CDR1 MGHRA and CDR2 YSYEKL come from the germline V gene. The germline V and J ends were trimmed by 5 bases and 6 bases, with 17 bases remaining between them. This CDR3 has 14 amino acids. The CDR3: CASSSGVDSGEQYF. DNA of the CDR3: TGCGCCAGCAGCTCGGGGGTAGACAGCGGCGAGCAGTACTTC.

This clone was observed once. The rearrangement joins TRBV7-2 to TRBJ2-1; tentative D call: TRBD2 (6 bases). V was pared by 5 bases and J by 3 bases, with 23 bases between. CDR1 SGHTA and CDR2 FQGNSA come from the germline V gene. This CDR3 comprises 18 residues. CDR3 DNA: TGTGCCAGCAGCACCCATGCCCCTAGTTGGGGAGGCTACAATGAGCAGTTCTTC. Translating gives CASSTHAPSWGGYNEQFF.

This sequence joins TRBV25-1 and TRBJ2-7, with D possibly being TRBD2 (7 bases). This CDR3 comprises 11 residues. Trimming cost V 6 bases and J 8 bases, with 11 bases left between them. Germline V gene data show CDR1 as MGHDK and CDR2 as SYGVNS. The CDR3 protein is CASSGGRKQYF. DNA of the CDR3: TGTGCCAGCAGCGGGGGGCGCAAGCAGTACTTC.

In this sample, this clone turned up a few times. The V gene is TRBV5-1, the J gene TRBJ2-2, with 9 bases lining up with TRBD1. The CDR3 has 15 amino acids. CDR1 SGHRS and CDR2 YFSETQ come from the germline V gene. Trimming took 7 bases from V and 6 from J; bases not matched to a gene: 10. CDR3 sequence: CASRTGAFDAGELFF. CDR3 DNA: TGCGCCAGCCGGACAGGGGCTTTCGATGCCGGGGAGCTGTTTTTT.

This rearrangement joins TRBV4-1 to TRBJ2-5; TRBD2 matches at 9 bases. Germline CDR1 MGHRA, CDR2 YSYEKL. V lost 6 bases, J lost 3 bases, and 2 bases stayed unmatched. The CDR3 covers 13 residues. Here the CDR3 DNA reads TGCGCCAGCAGTCCTAGCGGGGAAGAGACCCAGTACTTC. The encoded protein is CASSPSGEETQYF.

This clone has only a few counts. This sequence joins TRBV6-1 and TRBJ1-5; TRBD1 matches at 9 bases. The length of the CDR3 is 15 residues. Germline V gene lookup returns CDR1 MNHNS and CDR2 SASEGT. The J segment lost 7 bases and the V segment lost 1 base, leaving 5 bases of the junction unmatched. CDR3 protein: CASSEGGTGLQPQHF. CDR3 bases: TGTGCCAGCAGTGAAGGAGGGACAGGGTTACAGCCCCAGCATTTT.

This clone was observed a single time. V is TRBV30 and J is TRBJ2-1; 12 nucleotides line up with TRBD2. This CDR3 has 14 amino acids. Germline V CDR1 and CDR2: GTSNPN, SVGIG (reference sequence). CDR3 sequence reads: CSVRLAGAFGEQFF. The CDR3 DNA sequence: TGTTCAGTTCGACTAGCGGGGGCTTTTGGTGAGCAGTTCTTC.

The rearrangement joins TRBV28 to TRBJ2-7, with TRBD1 identical over 11 bases. The CDR3 runs 16 residues. Germline V gene sequence: CDR1 MDHEN, CDR2 SYDVKM. V was pared by 6 bases and J by 2 bases, with 9 bases of the junction left unmatched. CDR3 region: CASSPPRDRGAYEQYF. The CDR3 coding sequence is TGTGCCAGCAGCCCACCCCGGGACAGGGGGGCCTACGAGCAGTACTTC.

The rearrangement joins TRBV25-1 to TRBJ2-7, with 10 positions matching TRBD1. Trimming at V came to 4 bases and at J to 5 bases, leaving 8 bases not matched to a gene. Germline lookup yields CDR1 MGHDK and CDR2 SYGVNS. The length of the CDR3 is 15 residues. The CDR3 region is CASSGAGTGVHEQYF. As DNA, the CDR3 is TGTGCCAGCAGTGGTGCCGGGACAGGGGTCCACGAGCAGTACTTC.

The rearrangement uses TRBV7-8 and TRBJ1-3, with D possibly TRBD1 on 6 matching bases. Germline V gives CDR1 SGHVS, CDR2 FQNEAQ. The CDR3 sequence is 17 residues long. V lost 5 bases and J 5 bases, leaving 22 bases between the germline ends. The CDR3 region has the DNA TGTGCCAGCAGCCCTAGCCGTAGTGTCGGACAGCGAAACACCATATATTTT. It translates to CASSPSRSVGQRNTIYF. Full variable domain (remainder filled in from reference TRBV7-8 and TRBJ1-3): GAGVSQSPRYKVAKRGQDVALRCDPISGHVSLFWYQQALGQGPEFLTYFQNEAQLDKSGLPSDRFFAERPEGSVSTLKIQRTQQEDSAVYLCASSPSRSVGQRNTIYFGEGSWLTVV.

This clone was recorded once. The chain uses TRBV5-1 and TRBJ2-7; a possible D gene is TRBD2 (6 bases). The V gene lost 4 bases and the J gene lost 3 bases, with 14 bases spanning the gap. In germline, CDR1 is SGHRS, CDR2 YFSETQ. The CDR3 is 14 amino acids. The CDR3: CASSLAGPLYEQYF. The CDR3 nucleotides read TGCGCCAGCAGCCTTGCGGGACCCCTCTACGAGCAGTACTTC. The complete variable domain, with remaining parts taken from reference TRBV5-1 and TRBJ2-7, reads KAGVTQTPRYLIKTRGQQVTLSCSPISGHRSVSWYQQTPGQGLQFLFEYFSETQRNKGNFPGRFSGRQFSNSRSEMNVSTLELGDSALYLCASSLAGPLYEQYFGPGTRLTVT.